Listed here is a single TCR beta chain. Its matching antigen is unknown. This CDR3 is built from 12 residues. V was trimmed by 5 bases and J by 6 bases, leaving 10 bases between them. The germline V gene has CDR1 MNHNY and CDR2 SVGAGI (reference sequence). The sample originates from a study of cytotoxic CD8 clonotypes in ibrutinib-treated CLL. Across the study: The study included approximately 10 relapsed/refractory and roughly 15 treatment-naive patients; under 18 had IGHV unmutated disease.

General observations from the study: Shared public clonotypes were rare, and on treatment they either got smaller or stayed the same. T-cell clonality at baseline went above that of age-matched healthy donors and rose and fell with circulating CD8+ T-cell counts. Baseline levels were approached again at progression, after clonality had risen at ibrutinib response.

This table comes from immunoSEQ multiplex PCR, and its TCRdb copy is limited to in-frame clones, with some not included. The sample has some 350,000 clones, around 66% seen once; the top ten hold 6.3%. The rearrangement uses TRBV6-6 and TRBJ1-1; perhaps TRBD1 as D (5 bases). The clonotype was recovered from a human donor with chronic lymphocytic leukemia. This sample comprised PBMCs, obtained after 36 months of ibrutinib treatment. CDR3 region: CASSDSWSEAFF. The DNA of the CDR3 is TGTGCCAGCAGTGACAGCTGGTCTGAAGCTTTCTTT.